This T cell receptor beta chain was sequenced during a study of blood T cells in healthy people across ages. Study outcomes and limitations: Diversity was higher, and naive CD4+ cells more numerous, in long-lived donors than in aged donors.

This clonotype has only a few counts. Its antigen is as yet unknown. It was with a sample-barcoded 5' primer and a J-beta primer mix that a second PCR of roughly 7 to 12 cycles was run. TCRdb ran MiXCR on the 5' RACE reads and lists one entry per CDR3 protein. The sample yields roughly 730,000 distinct CDR3 sequences, about 56% seen once. Germline V gene data show CDR1 as DFQATT and CDR2 as SNEGSKA (reference sequence). J lost 0 bases, V lost 0 bases, and 11 bases had no gene match. The CDR3 is 19 residues long. The chain uses TRBV20-1 and TRBJ2-7; TRBD2 aligns across 13 bases. The origin of this receptor is a man aged 35 to 55 in good health. Sequenced: blood. DNA for the CDR3: TGCAGTGCTAGAGATCTGACTAGCGGGAGGTACCCAACCTCCTACGAGCAGTACTTC. It specifies CSARDLTSGRYPTSYEQYF.